This TCR beta chain emerged from a study of blood T cell repertoires in COVID-19. V shed 4 bases and J shed 4 bases, with 14 bases lying between them. The V gene's germline CDR1 is SGHDT and CDR2 YYEEEE. The CDR3 has 14 amino acids. Authors' data handling: Using reference gene primer amplification, nucleated cell counts were estimated. The method was immunoSEQ multiplex PCR; TCRdb's version includes in-frame clones alone and lacks a portion of them. The V and J calls and clone size come from that table; D and trimming were worked out from the DNA. The sample yields approximately 140,000 clones, approximately 81% seen once.

The sequencing input was peripheral blood. The rearrangement joins TRBV5-6 to TRBJ1-2, with D maybe TRBD1 (5 bases). The receptor was isolated from a human donor in a cohort sampled during active COVID-19. The CDR3 loop is CASSPGGIGYGYTF. CDR3 bases: TGTGCCAGCAGCCCCGGGGGAATAGGCTATGGCTACACCTTC.